Presented here are 10 T cell receptor beta chains from one specimen sequenced in a study of T cell repertoires in cytomegalovirus infection. From the reads, TCRdb called clonotypes with MiXCR, one entry per CDR3 protein. The data hold approximately 340,000 distinct CDR3 sequences, with just under 30% observed a single time. The antigens these receptors bind are not known. The sequencing used cultured PBMCs, collected from culture after CMV antigen stimulation. The receptors were gathered from a human donor in good health (CMV status not recorded). Some clones in this sample may be carry-over from other donors' samples.

The chain employs TRBV20-1 and TRBJ2-7; possibly TRBD1 for D (7 bases). The CDR3 extends over 14 amino acids. Germline lookup yields CDR1 DFQATT and CDR2 SNEGSKA (reference sequence). The V end lost 5 bases, the J end lost 2 bases, and 16 bases lay between the germline ends. The CDR3 region has the DNA TGCAGTGCTGCGGGACAGTCGACTCCCTACGAGCAGTACTTC. Encoded protein: CSAAGQSTPYEQYF.

At least ten counts were recorded for this clonotype. V is TRBV10-3 and J is TRBJ1-2, with D possibly being TRBD1 (6 bases). This CDR3 contains 14 residues. V gave up 10 bases and J gave up 12 bases, with 27 bases separating them. The V gene's germline CDR1 is ENHRY and CDR2 SYGVKD. Here the CDR3 reads CATKALRGGESHTF. The CDR3 DNA is TGTGCCACCAAGGCGCTTAGGGGGGGAGAGTCGCACACCTTC.

This clonotype occurred a few times. The chain links TRBV10-3 to TRBJ2-5, with 8 bases fitting TRBD2. The CDR3 covers 17 residues. Germline values: CDR1 ENHRY, CDR2 SYGVKD. Trimming cost V 2 bases and J 3 bases; bases outside gene matches: 11. CDR3: CAISEPARGGEEETQYF. The DNA of the CDR3 is TGTGCCATCAGTGAGCCAGCCCGGGGGGGGGAGGAAGAGACCCAGTACTTC.

The genes are TRBV5-1 and TRBJ2-7; perhaps D is TRBD1 or TRBD2 (5 bases each). CDR1 and CDR2 from the germline V gene are SGHRS and YFSETQ. V shed 4 bases and J shed 2 bases, with 16 bases lying between them. This CDR3 has 15 amino acids. The CDR3 loop reads CASSATGTPTYEQYF. The CDR3 bases are TGCGCCAGCAGCGCGACCGGGACCCCTACCTACGAGCAGTACTTC.

This clonotype was counted many times. The rearrangement uses TRBV12-3 or TRBV12-4 and TRBJ1-1; D is perhaps TRBD1 (6 bases). Trimming pared 5 bases from V and 0 bases from J, leaving 10 bases between. The CDR3 extends over 14 amino acids. This CDR3 reads CASSRTVLNTEAFF. CDR3 coding DNA: TGTGCCAGCAGTCGGACAGTTTTGAACACTGAAGCTTTCTTT.

The chain couples TRBV6-5 to TRBJ1-6, with D possibly TRBD1 on 6 matching bases. Germline CDR1 is MNHEY and CDR2 is SVGAGI. CDR3 length: 15 residues. The V end was cut by 5 bases, the J end by 10 bases, with 18 bases between. CDR3 loop: CASSPLDSLGSPLHF. Here the CDR3 DNA reads TGTGCCAGCAGTCCCCTGGACAGTCTGGGGTCACCCCTCCACTTT.

This sequence joins TRBV6-2 or TRBV6-3 and TRBJ2-7, with D tentatively TRBD1 (5 bases). Germline V gene data show CDR1 as MNHEY and CDR2 as SVGEGT. This CDR3 region has 13 residues. V dropped 5 bases and J dropped 5 bases, with 13 bases sitting between them. The CDR3 reads CASSRSRDNEQYF. The CDR3 region has the DNA TGTGCCAGCAGTCGAAGCAGGGATAACGAGCAGTACTTC.

The V call is TRBV20-1, the J call TRBJ2-7; TRBD1 might be the D (6 bases). The V end was cut by 0 bases, the J end by 2 bases, with 11 bases between. Per germline, CDR1 DFQATT and CDR2 SNEGSKA (reference sequence). The length of the CDR3 is 14 residues. The CDR3, as DNA: TGCAGTGCTAGAGATCAGGGGCGACCCTACGAGCAGTACTTC. As protein: CSARDQGRPYEQYF.

V is TRBV4-1 and J is TRBJ1-2; the D gene is possibly TRBD1 (5 bases). Deletions cut 0 bases from V and 2 bases from J, with 13 bases between. The CDR3 covers 16 residues. Germline CDR1 reads MGHRA; CDR2 reads YSYEKL. The CDR3 loop reads CASSQEGEARNYGYTF. DNA for the CDR3: TGCGCCAGCAGCCAAGAAGGGGAAGCCAGAAACTATGGCTACACCTTC.

This clonotype was detected many times. This sequence joins TRBV5-1 and TRBJ1-1; 7 bases map to TRBD1. Trimming at V came to 4 bases and at J to 0 bases, leaving 0 bases not matched to a gene. CDR3 length equals 13 residues. CDR1 is SGHRS and CDR2 is YFSETQ in the germline V gene. The CDR3 nucleotides read TGCGCCAGCAGCGGGACAGTGAACACTGAAGCTTTCTTT. It encodes CASSGTVNTEAFF.